This T cell receptor (beta chain) was identified in a study of persistence of HIV-infected CD4 T cells. The wider study: Suppressive ART had lasted a median of around eight years. General observations from the study: TCR oligoclonality correlated with proviral oligoclonality in the same sorted populations. CMV- and Gag-responding cells had lower TCRbeta richness than CD3/CD28-responding cells.

Sequencing used immunoSEQ version 4 in survey mode. Genomic DNA was diluted to around 9.3 ng/uL, up to 1 ug per sample. Only in-frame clones appear in the TCRdb table, and some are missing; sequencing was by immunoSEQ multiplex PCR. This sample has 25,000 to 35,000 clones, with roughly 78% found just once. V lost 5 bases, J lost 6 bases, and 4 bases stayed unmatched. This CDR3 comprises 13 residues. The germline gives CDR1 SEHNR, CDR2 FQNEAQ (reference sequence). As concerns this clone: What it binds is not known.

Cells were stimulated with CMV-infected fibroblast lysates at about 9.4 ug/mL. CD40L-negative CD69-negative CD45RO-high memory CD4+ T cells were sorted as populations depleted of antigen-responding cells. The sequencing used CD4+ T cells sorted from PBMCs after approximately 20-hour stimulation, collected from a patient who received antiretroviral therapy. The source is an adult man with HIV who was CMV-seropositive. The rearrangement links TRBV7-9 to TRBJ1-5; the match to TRBD1 covers 7 bases. The CDR3 coding sequence is TGTGCCAGCAGCCTGACAGGGTTTCAGCCCCAGCATTTT. Translation gives CASSLTGFQPQHF.